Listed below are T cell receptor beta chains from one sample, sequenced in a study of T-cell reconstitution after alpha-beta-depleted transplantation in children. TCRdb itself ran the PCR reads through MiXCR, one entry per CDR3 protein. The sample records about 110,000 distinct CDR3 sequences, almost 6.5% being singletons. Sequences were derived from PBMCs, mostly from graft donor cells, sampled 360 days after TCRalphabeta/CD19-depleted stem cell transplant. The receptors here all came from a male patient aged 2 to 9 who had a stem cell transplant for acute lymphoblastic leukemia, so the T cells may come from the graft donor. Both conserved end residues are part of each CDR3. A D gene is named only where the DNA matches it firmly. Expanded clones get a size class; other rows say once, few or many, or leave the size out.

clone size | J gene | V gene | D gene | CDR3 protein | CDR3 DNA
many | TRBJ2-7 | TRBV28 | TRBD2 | CASRRPSGRAYEQYF | TGTGCCAGCAGGAGACCTAGCGGGAGGGCCTACGAGCAGTACTTC
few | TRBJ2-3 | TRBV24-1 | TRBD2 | CATSDGLAGLSGTDTQYF | TGTGCCACCAGTGATGGACTAGCGGGGCTATCGGGCACAGATACGCAGTATTTT
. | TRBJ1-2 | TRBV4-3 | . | CASSQALTVGRTRDYGYTF | TGCGCCAGCAGCCAAGCCCTGACAGTGGGTCGCACTAGGGACTATGGCTACACCTTC
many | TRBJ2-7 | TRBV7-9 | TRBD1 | CASSLGQGFPYEQYF | TGTGCCAGCAGCTTAGGACAGGGATTCCCCTACGAGCAGTACTTC
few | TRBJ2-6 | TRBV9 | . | CASTGRAGKVSGANVLTF | TGTGCCAGCACCGGCAGGGCGGGGAAGGTATCTGGGGCCAACGTCCTGACTTTC
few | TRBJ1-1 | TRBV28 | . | CASSFFGNTEAFF | TGTGCCAGCAGTTTCTTTGGGAACACTGAAGCTTTCTTT
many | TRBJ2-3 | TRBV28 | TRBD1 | CASYTGDTDTQYF | TGTGCCTCATACACAGGGGACACAGATACGCAGTATTTT
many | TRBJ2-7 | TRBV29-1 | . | CSGLGSYEQYF | TGCAGCGGGCTGGGCTCCTACGAGCAGTACTTC
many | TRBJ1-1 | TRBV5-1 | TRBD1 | CASSLHNRGANTEAFF | TGCGCCAGCAGCCTGCATAACAGGGGTGCGAACACTGAAGCTTTCTTT
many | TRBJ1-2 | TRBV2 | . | CASRGYGYTF | TGTGCCAGCAGAGGCTATGGCTACACCTTC
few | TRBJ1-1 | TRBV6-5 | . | CASSYSEGPNTEAFF | TGTGCCAGCAGTTACTCGGAAGGTCCGAACACTGAAGCTTTCTTT
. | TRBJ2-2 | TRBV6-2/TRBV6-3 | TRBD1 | CAGTGCTGELFF | TGTGCCGGGACAGGGTGCACCGGGGAGCTGTTTTTT
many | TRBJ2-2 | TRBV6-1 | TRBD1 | CASNPSGTGNTGELFF | TGTGCCAGCAACCCTTCAGGGACAGGAAACACCGGGGAGCTGTTTTTT
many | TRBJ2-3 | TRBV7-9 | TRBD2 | CASSRRTSGSTDTQYF | TGTGCCAGCAGCCGTCGGACTAGCGGGAGCACAGATACGCAGTATTTT
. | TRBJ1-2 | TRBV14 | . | CASSLGGRVNYGYTF | TGTGCCAGCAGCCTGGGCGGCAGGGTTAACTATGGCTACACCTTC
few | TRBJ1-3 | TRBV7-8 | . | CASSLVMHRVAKGSSGNTIYF | TGTGCCAGCAGCTTAGTAATGCACAGGGTAGCTAAAGGGTCGTCTGGAAACACCATATATTTT
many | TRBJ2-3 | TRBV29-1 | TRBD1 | CSVRKGASTDTQYF | TGCAGCGTTCGAAAGGGGGCTAGCACAGATACGCAGTATTTT
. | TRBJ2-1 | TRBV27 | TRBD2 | CASSLSGLAPRGQFF | TGTGCCAGCAGTTTATCCGGACTAGCGCCCCGGGGACAGTTCTTC
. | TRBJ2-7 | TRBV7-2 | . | CASSLATRAYEQYF | TGTGCCAGCAGCTTAGCTACCCGAGCCTACGAGCAGTACTTC
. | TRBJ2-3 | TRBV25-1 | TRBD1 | CASSEGTGGGDTQYF | TGTGCCAGCAGTGAAGGGACAGGGGGGGGTGATACGCAGTATTTT
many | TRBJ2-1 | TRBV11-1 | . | CASSLMSRPGSYNEQFF | TGTGCCAGCAGCTTAATGAGCCGACCCGGCTCCTACAATGAGCAGTTCTTC
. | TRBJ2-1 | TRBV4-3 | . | CASSQDLIQGFYNEQFF | TGCGCCAGCAGCCAAGATTTAATCCAGGGGTTCTACAATGAGCAGTTCTTC
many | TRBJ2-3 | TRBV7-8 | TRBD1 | CASSPSEDRGYYTQYF | TGTGCCAGCAGCCCTAGTGAGGACAGGGGGTATTATACGCAGTATTTT
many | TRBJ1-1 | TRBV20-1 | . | CSAGALRTEAFF | TGCAGTGCTGGGGCCTTGCGTACTGAAGCTTTCTTT
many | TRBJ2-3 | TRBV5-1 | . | CASSGLAENTDTQYF | TGCGCCAGCAGCGGATTAGCGGAAAACACAGATACGCAGTATTTT
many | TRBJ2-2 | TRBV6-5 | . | CASRQNTGELFF | TGTGCCAGCAGACAGAACACCGGGGAGCTGTTTTTT
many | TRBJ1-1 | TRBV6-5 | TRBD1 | CASSRPGTGIGTEAFF | TGTGCCAGCAGCCGACCCGGGACAGGGATTGGAACTGAAGCTTTCTTT
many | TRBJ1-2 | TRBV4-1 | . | CASSQGLRGFGGYTF | TGCGCCAGCAGCCAGGGGCTCCGAGGGTTTGGTGGCTACACCTTC
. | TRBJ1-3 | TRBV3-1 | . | CASSPSAGNTIYF | TGTGCCAGCAGCCCCTCAGCTGGAAACACCATATATTTT
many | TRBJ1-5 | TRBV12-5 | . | CASGFLNQPQHF | TGTGCTAGTGGATTTCTGAATCAGCCCCAGCATTTT
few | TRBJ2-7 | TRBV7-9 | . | CASIGGPGTADPYEQYF | TGTGCCAGCATAGGGGGACCCGGGACGGCGGACCCCTACGAGCAGTACTTC